This T cell receptor (beta chain) was retrieved from a study of early T cells in non-severe SARS-CoV-2 infection (dated by TCRdb to about 2021). Some background on the complete study: Because TCR sequencing was done on bulk RNA from unsorted whole blood, the alpha and beta chains could not be paired.

The study was a case-control design nested within a healthcare worker cohort in London, UK, with weekly nasopharyngeal swab PCR tests and blood sampling. Between 23 and 31 March 2020, the week of the UK lockdown, healthcare workers were enrolled and then followed up weekly for as long as 16 weeks. Receptor amplification or capture employed 5' RACE. Instrument on record: NextSeq 500. The TCR library protocol attached unique molecular identifiers to individual cDNA molecules to correct for sequencing error and PCR bias. Both TCR alpha and beta chains were sequenced, and tight co-correlation was observed between alpha and beta sequence abundances in each sample. The original methods were these. Decombinator V4 was used to perform V gene, J gene and CDR3 annotation of TCR sequences. Expanded TCRs were defined as changing significantly between any two time points under a Poisson model with p below 0.0001. TCR abundances were normalised to the total number of TCRs sequenced per sample and were expressed as counts per million. MAIT TCRs were defined by TRAV1-2 paired with TRAJ12, TRAJ20 or TRAJ33, and iNKT TCRs by TRAV10 paired with TRAJ18. A search of VDJdb, accessed on 1 November 2021, was run for TCRs annotated to CMV, EBV and SARS-CoV-2, with TCRs annotated for multiple antigens excluded. TCRdb handled the public reads itself, with Q25 trimming in fastp and clone calling in MiXCR, and kept productive beta chains. When rows share a CDR3 protein, they turn into one entry using the most common DNA and genes. Here the V and J calls rest on TCRdb's processing, not on the authors' analysis. The sample yields 30,000 to 45,000 distinct CDR3 sequences; roughly 4% were counted once. The leading ten clones occupy 5.9% of the sample.

In its sample, this clonotype was seen many times. Its antigen is still unknown. No base-level quality is on record; no much larger clone is a single base apart. What the study reported, not specific to this receptor: VDJdb matching was skewed toward anti-spike CD8 responses and likely underestimated virus-specific expansions by missing private and CD4 specificities.

For CDR1 and CDR2, the germline V gene lists SQVTM and ANQGSEA. V lost 8 bases and J lost 3 bases, and the count of bases not matched to a germline gene is 11. The CDR3 runs 14 residues from the cysteine to the phenylalanine. CDR3 DNA only is kept here, 42 bases in frame from base 1. The TCR was taken from an adult who was a healthcare worker with PCR-confirmed SARS-CoV-2 infection or an uninfected control (not recorded which). Recombination joined TRBV29-1 with TRBJ2-7, and 9 junctional nucleotides match TRBD2. Input material: whole blood. The CDR3 is CSFRAGGFNYEQYF. The DNA sequence reads TGCAGCTTCCGAGCGGGGGGATTTAACTACGAGCAGTACTTC.